The clone carrying this T cell receptor (beta chain) was counted between two and nine times. Its antigen remains unidentified. The sample belongs to a study of T cell repertoires in cytomegalovirus infection. The germline V gene encodes CDR1 MNHEY and CDR2 SVGEGT. Trimming left V 6 bases short and J 10 bases short, with 11 bases between. The CDR3 consists of 11 residues. MiXCR, applied by TCRdb to the reads, yields one record per CDR3 protein. The profile shows 900,000 to 950,000 distinct CDR3 sequences, approximately 33% of them singletons. The sequence was obtained from a human donor in good health (CMV status not recorded). Some clones in this sample may be carry-over from other donors' samples. The V and J genes are TRBV6-2 or TRBV6-3 and TRBJ2-3, with D perhaps TRBD1 (6 bases). This specimen consisted of cultured CD8+ T cells from PBMCs, obtained from culture after CMV antigen stimulation. The CDR3 region has the DNA TGTGCCAGCAGAATGGACAGAGCGCAGTATTTT. Protein product: CASRMDRAQYF.